One sample yielded the 28 T cell receptor beta chains listed below, sequenced in a study of cytomegalovirus exposure and HLA in healthy donors. The PCR was carried out with 60 Vbeta primers and 13 Jbeta primers. Repertoires were generated with immunoSEQ multiplex PCR, while TCRdb's copy carries only in-frame clones and drops some. The sample includes fewer than 100,000 clones, more than 75% of them seen just once. The sample taken for sequencing was PBMCs. These receptors were collected from a woman aged 55-70 years in good health and CMV-seronegative.

V is TRBV30 and J is TRBJ2-7; possibly TRBD2 for D (6 bases). V lost 2 bases and J 2 bases, leaving 16 bases between the germline ends. The germline gives CDR1 GTSNPN, CDR2 SVGIG (reference sequence). The CDR3 spans 15 residues. The CDR3 is CAWSPRSGFTYEQYF. DNA of the CDR3: TGTGCCTGGAGTCCCCGTAGCGGATTTACCTACGAGCAGTACTTC.

The chain is built from TRBV10-3 and TRBJ2-7; 10 bases line up with TRBD1. Trimming cost V 5 bases and J 5 bases; bases outside gene matches: 12. This CDR3 has 16 residues. The V gene's germline CDR1 is ENHRY and CDR2 SYGVKD. The chain's CDR3 is CAISSSGTGEIHEQYF. The CDR3 nucleotides are TGTGCCATCAGTTCTTCCGGGACAGGGGAAATCCACGAGCAGTACTTC.

The V call is TRBV28, the J call TRBJ2-5; 7 bases line up with TRBD1. The trim removed 6 bases at V and 4 bases at J, leaving 8 bases unmatched. This CDR3 region has 14 residues. Germline CDR1 reads MDHEN; CDR2 reads SYDVKM. This CDR3 reads CASSHAGGLETQYF. The DNA for the CDR3 is TGTGCCAGCAGCCACGCAGGGGGTCTAGAGACCCAGTACTTC. Full variable domain (rest looked up from reference TRBV28 and TRBJ2-5): DVKVTQSSRYLVKRTGEKVFLECVQDMDHENMFWYRQDPGLGLRLIYFSYDVKMKEKGDIPEGYSVSREKKERFSLILESASTNQTSMYLCASSHAGGLETQYFGPGTRLLVL.

This rearrangement joins TRBV27 to TRBJ2-1; 8 bases match TRBD2. The J segment lost 9 bases and the V segment lost 4 bases, leaving 2 bases of the junction unmatched. CDR1 and CDR2 (germline): MNHEY, SMNVEV (reference sequence). The length of the CDR3 is 12 residues. CDR3 protein: CASSSTSGEQFF. The CDR3 DNA reads TGTGCCAGCAGTTCTACTAGCGGTGAGCAGTTCTTC.

The chain links TRBV11-2 to TRBJ1-4, with a tentative D call TRBD1 (5 bases). CDR3 length: 16 residues. V was cut by 1 base and J by 7 bases, with 16 bases left in between. Germline V gene lookup returns CDR1 SGHAT and CDR2 FQNNGV. The CDR3 coding sequence is TGTGCCAGCAGCTTAGGGGGCTGGATCCTTTCTGAAAAACTGTTTTTT. Translated: CASSLGGWILSEKLFF.

The chain employs TRBV7-2 and TRBJ2-7; TRBD2 aligns across 11 bases. The length of the CDR3 is 15 residues. Germline trimming cut 1 base from V and 5 bases from J; bases unmatched to any gene: 4. CDR1 is SGHTA and CDR2 is FQGNSA in the germline V gene. The CDR3 DNA is TGTGCCAGCAGCTTAGATTCTAGCGGGAGGAACGAGCAGTACTTC. Amino acids: CASSLDSSGRNEQYF.

The genes are TRBV7-8 and TRBJ1-2, with D unresolved. Trimming cost V 5 bases and J 2 bases, with 15 bases left between them. This CDR3 has 15 amino acids. Germline V gene data show CDR1 as SGHVS and CDR2 as FQNEAQ. The CDR3 region has the DNA TGTGCCAGCAGCCTTCGCGGGTTGGGAAACTATGGCTACACCTTC. It codes for CASSLRGLGNYGYTF.

This clone turned up a few times. The genes are TRBV7-2 and TRBJ2-5; perhaps TRBD1 as D (6 bases). CDR1 is SGHTA and CDR2 is FQGNSA in the germline V gene. There are 13 residues in the CDR3. The V and J ends lost 8 bases and 4 bases respectively, with 14 bases between them. The CDR3 reads CASGFIRGETQYF. As DNA, the CDR3 is TGTGCCAGCGGGTTCATCAGGGGAGAGACCCAGTACTTC.

The sample holds one count of this clone. This chain links TRBV11-3 with TRBJ2-2; 8 nucleotides align to TRBD1. The CDR3 totals 15 residues. The germline CDR1 and CDR2 sequences are SGHNT and YENEEA. V trimming: 5 bases; J trimming: 7 bases; junction bases outside the gene matches: 9. The CDR3 loop reads CASSRATGGGGELFF. The CDR3 nucleotides read TGTGCCAGCAGCCGAGCTACAGGGGGAGGCGGGGAGCTGTTTTTT.

This clone was recorded once. The genes are TRBV28 and TRBJ2-7, with 12 bases aligning to TRBD1. Per germline, CDR1 MDHEN and CDR2 SYDVKM. After removal of 3 bases from V and 3 bases from J, the junction contained 9 bases not matched to a gene. The CDR3 is 17 residues long. In DNA, the CDR3 is TGTGCCAGCAGTTTGGACAGGGGGACAGGGGGCTTCTACGAGCAGTACTTC. This codes for CASSLDRGTGGFYEQYF.

The V gene is TRBV2, the J gene TRBJ1-1; TRBD1 might be the D (5 bases). The germline V and J ends were trimmed by 7 bases and 0 bases, with 15 bases remaining between them. The CDR3 contains 15 residues. From germline, CDR1 is SNHLY and CDR2 FYNNEI. In nucleotides, the CDR3 is TGTGCCAGCATGGTGGGGGGGACGATGAACACTGAAGCTTTCTTT. It is translated as CASMVGGTMNTEAFF.

The chain joins TRBV6-6 to TRBJ1-1; 7 bases are a match to TRBD1. The length of the CDR3 is 12 residues. V shed 4 bases and J 8 bases; nucleotides not matched to a gene: 4. CDR1 and CDR2 from the germline V gene are MNHNY and SVGAGI (reference sequence). The CDR3 nucleotides read TGTGCCAGCAGTTGGAGGGACAGCGAAGCTTTCTTT. Protein product: CASSWRDSEAFF.

This clone was seen only once. The rearrangement links TRBV28 to TRBJ1-4; 9 positions agree with TRBD1. In germline, CDR1 is MDHEN, CDR2 SYDVKM. The trim removed 3 bases at V and 10 bases at J, leaving 6 bases unmatched. The CDR3 has 14 amino acids. The CDR3 sequence is CASSFGTGLGKLFF. Written as DNA, the CDR3 is TGTGCCAGCAGTTTCGGGACAGGGTTGGGAAAACTGTTTTTT.

This chain links TRBV10-2 with TRBJ2-5, with TRBD2 identical over 12 bases. The CDR3 runs 17 residues. J lost 5 bases, V lost 3 bases, and 10 bases had no gene match. Germline V gene lookup returns CDR1 WSHSY and CDR2 SAAADI. This CDR3 reads CASSDPVTSGRKETQYF. The CDR3 coding sequence is TGCGCCAGCAGTGACCCCGTGACTAGCGGGAGAAAGGAGACCCAGTACTTC.

The chain uses TRBV7-8 and TRBJ2-1, with D possibly matching TRBD2 (6 bases). Between the trimmed V and J ends, which lost 3 bases and 0 bases, there was a span of 21 bases. Germline V gene sequence: CDR1 SGHVS, CDR2 FQNEAQ. This CDR3 has 19 amino acids. The CDR3 here is CASSFVGWGAGSSYNEQFF. The CDR3 nucleotides are TGTGCCAGCAGCTTCGTAGGGTGGGGCGCGGGGAGCTCCTACAATGAGCAGTTCTTC.

V and J are TRBV19 and TRBJ2-7, with D perhaps TRBD2 (6 bases). Germline V gives CDR1 LNHDA, CDR2 SQIVND (reference sequence). The CDR3 loop spans 11 amino acids. CDR3: CSSGDAYEQYF. The CDR3 region has the DNA TGTTCCTCGGGGGATGCCTACGAGCAGTACTTC. Drawing the rest from reference TRBV19 and TRBJ2-7, the complete variable domain is DGGITQSPKYLFRKEGQNVTLSCEQNLNHDAMYWYRQDPGQGLRLIYYSQIVNDFQKGDIAEGYSVSREKKESFPLTVTSAQKNPTAFYLCSSGDAYEQYFGPGTRLTVT.

The chain combines TRBV25-1 with TRBJ1-1, with a weak D call TRBD1 (6 bases). The CDR3 runs 13 residues. With 4 bases removed from V and 8 bases from J, the gap between germline ends came to 14 bases. Germline CDR1 reads MGHDK; CDR2 reads SYGVNS. CDR3 protein: CASSGPGGREAFF. The CDR3, as DNA: TGTGCCAGCAGTGGTCCCGGGGGGCGAGAAGCTTTCTTT.

The genes are TRBV15 and TRBJ2-5; 7 nucleotides match TRBD1. J was trimmed by 5 bases and V by 5 bases; bases with no gene match: 8. There are 14 residues in the CDR3. Germline assignment: CDR1 LNHNV and CDR2 YYDKDF (reference sequence). The CDR3 region has the DNA TGTGCCACCAGCCAACAGGGGTACGAGGAGACCCAGTACTTC. It codes for CATSQQGYEETQYF.

This clone appeared a single time. The J gene is TRBJ2-7, the V gene TRBV15, with 9 bases lining up with TRBD1. The CDR3 is 13 residues long. V was pared by 8 bases and J by 5 bases, with 7 bases of the junction left unmatched. CDR1 is LNHNV and CDR2 is YYDKDF in the germline V gene (reference sequence). CDR3 nucleotides: TGTGCCACCCGCCGACAGGGGGGCGACGAGCAGTACTTC. It specifies CATRRQGGDEQYF.

This clone was seen a handful of times. V is TRBV4-3 and J is TRBJ1-3; no definite D call. CDR1 LGHNA and CDR2 YSLEER come from the germline V gene. Trimming removed 0 bases at V and 0 bases at J, with 9 bases between. This CDR3 has 16 residues. CDR3 DNA: TGCGCCAGCAGCCAAGATCTCCACAGCTCTGGAAACACCATATATTTT. Residues: CASSQDLHSSGNTIYF.

This clone was counted only a few times. The genes are TRBV10-3 and TRBJ2-7; D might be TRBD1 (6 bases). The CDR3 consists of 16 residues. The V gene's germline CDR1 is ENHRY and CDR2 SYGVKD. V shed 0 bases and J shed 1 base, with 13 bases lying between them. CDR3 residues: CAISESLFTGSYEQYF. CDR3 in DNA: TGTGCCATCAGTGAGTCGCTATTCACAGGGTCCTACGAGCAGTACTTC.

This clone was counted between two and nine times. The chain has TRBV5-6 and TRBJ2-1; TRBD1 matches at 7 bases. V was pared by 3 bases and J by 8 bases, with 8 bases of the junction left unmatched. CDR1 SGHDT and CDR2 YYEEEE come from the germline V gene. This CDR3 region has 14 residues. This CDR3 is CASSYPTGTHEQFF. CDR3 in DNA: TGTGCCAGCAGCTACCCGACAGGGACACATGAGCAGTTCTTC.

This sequence joins TRBV30 and TRBJ1-5; 7 positions agree with TRBD1. Germline V gene lookup returns CDR1 GTSNPN and CDR2 SVGIG (reference sequence). V dropped 3 bases and J dropped 5; count of bases not matched to a gene: 4. This CDR3 region has 13 residues. The CDR3 loop is CAWSDRVDQPQHF. The CDR3 bases are TGTGCCTGGAGCGACAGGGTAGATCAGCCCCAGCATTTT.

V usage is TRBV4-3 and J usage is TRBJ1-1, with 7 bases fitting TRBD1. The CDR3 is 15 amino acids. The V and J ends lost 2 bases and 1 base, in that order; junction bases with no gene match: 4. The germline V gene encodes CDR1 LGHNA and CDR2 YSLEER. The CDR3 nucleotides are TGCGCCAGCAGCCAAACAGGGGCTCAGAACACTGAAGCTTTCTTT. Its protein is CASSQTGAQNTEAFF.

This clone was seen a few times. The chain employs TRBV7-6 and TRBJ1-5; 10 bases map to TRBD1. V dropped 5 bases and J dropped 3; count of bases not matched to a gene: 4. Germline values: CDR1 SGHVS, CDR2 FNYEAQ. The CDR3 is 15 residues long. The CDR3 loop is CASSAGTGANQPQHF. In DNA, the CDR3 is TGTGCCAGCAGCGCCGGGACAGGGGCCAATCAGCCCCAGCATTTT.

The J gene is TRBJ2-2, the V gene TRBV6-4, with D maybe TRBD2 (6 bases). CDR3 length: 14 residues. V lost 4 bases and J lost 4, with 10 bases in between. Germline CDR1 MRHNA, CDR2 SNTAGT. The CDR3 loop reads CASSVETSTGELFF. CDR3 nucleotide sequence: TGTGCCAGCAGTGTAGAGACTAGCACCGGGGAGCTGTTTTTT.

The chain carries TRBV15 and TRBJ2-2; D possibly corresponds to TRBD1 (6 bases). The germline CDR1 and CDR2 sequences are LNHNV and YYDKDF (reference sequence). V lost 2 bases, J lost 4 bases, and 20 bases lay in between. CDR3 length equals 18 residues. The CDR3 region has the DNA TGTGCCACCAGCAGACCTAAGCAGGGGATTTCCTTCACCGGGGAGCTGTTTTTT. Its protein product is CATSRPKQGISFTGELFF. Full variable domain (rest looked up from reference TRBV15 and TRBJ2-2): DAMVIQNPRYQVTQFGKPVTLSCSQTLNHNVMYWYQQKSSQAPKLLFHYYDKDFNNEADTPDNFQSRRPNTSFCFLDIRSPGLGDTAMYLCATSRPKQGISFTGELFFGEGSRLTVL.

This clone appeared a few times. This sequence joins TRBV5-6 and TRBJ1-6; TRBD1 matches at 7 bases. The CDR3 is made up of 14 amino acids. V lost 0 bases, J lost 9 bases, and 3 bases stayed unmatched. Germline V gene lookup returns CDR1 SGHDT and CDR2 YYEEEE. Written as DNA, the CDR3 is TGTGCCAGCAGCTTGGGACAGGGTCGTTCACCCCTCCACTTT. Translated, it gives CASSLGQGRSPLHF.